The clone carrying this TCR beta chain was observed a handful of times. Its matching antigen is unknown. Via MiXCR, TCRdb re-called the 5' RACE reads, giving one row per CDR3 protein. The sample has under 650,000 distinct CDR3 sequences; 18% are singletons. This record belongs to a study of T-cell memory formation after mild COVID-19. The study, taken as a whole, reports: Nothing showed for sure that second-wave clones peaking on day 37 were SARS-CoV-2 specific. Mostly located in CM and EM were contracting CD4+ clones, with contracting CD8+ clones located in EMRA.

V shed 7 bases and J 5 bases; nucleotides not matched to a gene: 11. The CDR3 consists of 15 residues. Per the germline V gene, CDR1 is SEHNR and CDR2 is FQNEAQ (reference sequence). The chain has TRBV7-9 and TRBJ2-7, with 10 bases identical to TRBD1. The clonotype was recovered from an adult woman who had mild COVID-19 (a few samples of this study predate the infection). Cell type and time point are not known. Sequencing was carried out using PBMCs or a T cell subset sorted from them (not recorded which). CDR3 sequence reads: CASTAGDRGINEQYF. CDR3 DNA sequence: TGTGCCAGCACCGCCGGGGACAGGGGCATCAACGAGCAGTACTTC.